This TCR beta chain emerged from a study of blood T cell repertoires in COVID-19. About the research overall: The analysed material was cDNA or gDNA that came from T cells, B-cell-depleted T cells, or PBMCs.

Clones were sequenced by immunoSEQ multiplex PCR, and TCRdb holds only the in-frame ones, with some missing. The table has around 250,000 clones, around 87% seen once. The specimen sequenced was peripheral blood. The TCR originated in a woman in her 70s with active or convalescent COVID-19.

Here the CDR3 reads CASSLDRMNTEAFF. The CDR3 nucleotides read TGTGCCAGCAGCTTGGACAGAATGAACACTGAAGCTTTCTTT. This chain connects TRBV5-4 to TRBJ1-1; no reliable D call. The CDR3 covers 14 residues. Germline V gives CDR1 SGHNT, CDR2 YYREEE (reference sequence). V dropped 0 bases and J dropped 0 bases, with 6 bases sitting between them.